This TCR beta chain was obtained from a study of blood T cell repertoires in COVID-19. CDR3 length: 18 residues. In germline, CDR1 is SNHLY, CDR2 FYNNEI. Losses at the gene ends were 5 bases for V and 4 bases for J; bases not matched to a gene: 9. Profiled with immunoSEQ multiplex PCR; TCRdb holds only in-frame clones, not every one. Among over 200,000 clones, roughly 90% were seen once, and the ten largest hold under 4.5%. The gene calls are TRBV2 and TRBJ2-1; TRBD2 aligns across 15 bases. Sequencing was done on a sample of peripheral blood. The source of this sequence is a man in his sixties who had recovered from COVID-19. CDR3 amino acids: CASSRSGTSGGPYNEQFF. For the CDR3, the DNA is TGTGCCAGCAGTCGTTCAGGGACTAGCGGGGGGCCGTACAATGAGCAGTTCTTC.